This passage covers 19 T cell receptor beta chains from one sample sequenced in a study of blood T cell repertoires in COVID-19. Clones were sequenced by immunoSEQ multiplex PCR, and TCRdb holds only the in-frame ones, with some missing. The data hold about 260,000 clones, with more than 85% observed a single time. Input material: peripheral blood. The source of these receptors is a woman aged 60-75 years with COVID-19, enrolled during active disease.

This chain uses TRBV7-9 with TRBJ2-7; 9 positions agree with TRBD2. V shed 8 bases and J 6 bases; nucleotides not matched to a gene: 8. This CDR3 region has 13 residues. The germline V gene has CDR1 SEHNR and CDR2 FQNEAQ (reference sequence). Here the CDR3 reads CASAVAGVGEQYF. The CDR3 DNA is TGTGCCAGCGCGGTAGCGGGAGTTGGCGAGCAGTACTTC.

Concerning this clone: Relative to the germline gene, one junction end is altered; a read error may explain this. The chain carries TRBV28 and TRBJ1-2, with D possibly being TRBD1 (5 bases). The CDR3 spans 16 residues. Germline V gene lookup returns CDR1 MDHEN and CDR2 SYDVKM. This CDR3 reads CASTLHSGSPFYDYTF. CDR3 sequence (DNA): TGTGCCAGCACCCTGCACTCAGGGTCTCCCTTTTATGACTACACCTTC.

This chain connects TRBV4-1 to TRBJ2-3; unclear D gene. The CDR3 sequence is 19 residues long. Germline V CDR1 and CDR2: MGHRA, YSYEKL. V was shortened by 5 bases and J by 0 bases, with 24 bases between the two germline ends. In nucleotides, the CDR3 is TGCGCCAGCAGCAGACCCTTCTCGAACAGCCGAACTAGCACAGATACGCAGTATTTT. As protein: CASSRPFSNSRTSTDTQYF.

This clone has just a few counts. Other DNA sequences from this sample encode an identical CDR3 as well. The V gene is TRBV5-1, the J gene TRBJ1-2; TRBD1 aligns across 7 bases. Looked up from germline, CDR1 is SGHRS and CDR2 is YFSETQ. J lost 7 bases, V lost 3 bases, and 9 bases had no gene match. The CDR3 totals 14 residues. The CDR3 sequence: CASSSIQGRGGYTF. In DNA, the CDR3 is TGCGCCAGCAGCTCCATACAGGGGCGGGGTGGCTACACCTTC.

The genes are TRBV9 and TRBJ1-5; D is unresolved. This CDR3 contains 15 residues. Germline CDR1 reads SGDLS; CDR2 reads YYNGEE. V lost 4 bases and J lost 2, with 13 bases in between. The CDR3 coding sequence is TGTGCCAGCAGCCCGGGAACCAGCGGCAATCAGCCCCAGCATTTT. Protein: CASSPGTSGNQPQHF.

The chain uses TRBV7-7 and TRBJ2-1; the match to TRBD2 covers 10 bases. CDR1 is SSHAT, CDR2 FNYEAQ, per germline (reference sequence). V lost 5 bases, J lost 4 bases, and 8 bases stayed unmatched. The CDR3 spans 16 residues. The CDR3 spells CASSPIAGGGYNEQFF. CDR3 bases: TGTGCCAGCAGCCCAATAGCGGGAGGTGGGTACAATGAGCAGTTCTTC.

The CDR3 protein is CASSLGTAGNSPLHF. For the CDR3, the DNA is TGTGCCAGCAGCTTGGGGACAGCCGGAAATTCACCCCTCCACTTT. The chain joins TRBV7-8 to TRBJ1-6; 7 nucleotides agree with TRBD1. This CDR3 comprises 15 residues. With 3 bases clipped from V and 7 bases from J, the junction kept 6 bases outside the gene matches. Germline-derived CDR1 and CDR2 are SGHVS and FQNEAQ.

The gene calls are TRBV5-6 and TRBJ1-3; 8 bases align to TRBD1. The CDR3 covers 16 residues. J was trimmed by 4 bases and V by 4 bases; bases with no gene match: 10. The germline V gene has CDR1 SGHDT and CDR2 YYEEEE. The CDR3 protein is CASSEDRGKAGNTIYF. The CDR3 nucleotides read TGTGCCAGCAGCGAAGACAGGGGTAAGGCCGGAAACACCATATATTTT.

The gene calls are TRBV28 and TRBJ1-4; 11 bases line up with TRBD1. This CDR3 has 15 residues. V shed 5 bases, J shed 8 bases, and the junction held 7 bases outside the gene matches. The V gene's germline CDR1 is MDHEN and CDR2 SYDVKM. CDR3 loop: CASSQPGQGAEKLFF. The CDR3 coding sequence is TGTGCCAGCAGTCAGCCTGGACAGGGGGCAGAAAAACTGTTTTTT. The variable domain in full, with the rest retrieved from reference TRBV28 and TRBJ1-4, is DVKVTQSSRYLVKRTGEKVFLECVQDMDHENMFWYRQDPGLGLRLIYFSYDVKMKEKGDIPEGYSVSREKKERFSLILESASTNQTSMYLCASSQPGQGAEKLFFGSGTQLSVL.

This clone was detected once. This rearrangement joins TRBV30 to TRBJ1-5, with a weak D call TRBD1 (6 bases). Trimming pared 0 bases from V and 2 bases from J, leaving 14 bases between. The CDR3 covers 16 residues. Looked up from germline, CDR1 is GTSNPN and CDR2 is SVGIG (reference sequence). The CDR3 nucleotides read TGTGCCTGGAGTGTAAGGGGGGGGGCCGGCAATCAGCCCCAGCATTTT. Protein product: CAWSVRGGAGNQPQHF. The complete variable domain, with remaining parts taken from reference TRBV30 and TRBJ1-5, reads SQTIHQWPATLVQPVGSPLSLECTVEGTSNPNLYWYRQAAGRGLQLLFYSVGIGQISSEVPQNLSASRPQDRQFILSSKKLLLSDSGFYLCAWSVRGGAGNQPQHFGDGTRLSIL.

The rearrangement links TRBV9 to TRBJ2-3, with 10 bases that match TRBD2. CDR3 size: 16 residues. The junction had 4 bases not matched to a gene; V was cut back by 3 bases and J by 0 bases. Germline CDR1 reads SGDLS; CDR2 reads YYNGEE. CDR3 sequence: CASSAGLASSTDTQYF. CDR3 DNA sequence: TGTGCCAGCAGCGCGGGACTAGCGTCTAGCACAGATACGCAGTATTTT.

V and J are TRBV11-2 and TRBJ1-1, with D possibly being TRBD1 (5 bases). The V end lost 4 bases, the J end lost 0 bases, and 12 bases lay between the germline ends. The CDR3 extends over 15 amino acids. Germline V gene sequence: CDR1 SGHAT, CDR2 FQNNGV. Written as DNA, the CDR3 is TGTGCCAGCAGCTCCCGAACAGGCCTGAACACTGAAGCTTTCTTT. Protein: CASSSRTGLNTEAFF.

Only one count was recorded for this clone. The chain uses TRBV2 and TRBJ1-5, with 11 bases that match TRBD1. CDR1 is SNHLY, CDR2 FYNNEI, per germline. This CDR3 has 15 amino acids. V was clipped by 7 bases and J by 4 bases; unmatched bases: 6. In nucleotides, the CDR3 is TGTGCCAGCACCTCGGACAGGGGGCTAAATCAGCCCCAGCATTTT. This codes for CASTSDRGLNQPQHF. The variable domain in full, with the rest retrieved from reference TRBV2 and TRBJ1-5, is EPEVTQTPSHQVTQMGQEVILRCVPISNHLYFYWYRQILGQKVEFLVSFYNNEISEKSEIFDDQFSVERPDGSNFTLKIRSTKLEDSAMYFCASTSDRGLNQPQHFGDGTRLSIL.

V gene TRBV5-4 combines with J gene TRBJ2-3; possible D gene TRBD1, 6 bases. CDR3 length: 15 amino acids. The germline gives CDR1 SGHNT, CDR2 YYREEE (reference sequence). Trimming removed 1 base at V and 0 bases at J, with 9 bases between. The CDR3 region has the DNA TGTGCCAGCAGCTTGACAGGGCTTAGCACAGATACGCAGTATTTT. It codes for CASSLTGLSTDTQYF.

This clone was recorded at least ten times. The chain recombines TRBV7-8 with TRBJ1-3; 7 positions match TRBD1. The CDR3 is made up of 17 amino acids. Germline V CDR1 and CDR2: SGHVS, FQNEAQ. Unmatched junction bases numbered 10, after V lost 5 bases and J lost 0 bases. The CDR3: CASSPRDSPRSGNTIYF. For the CDR3, the DNA is TGTGCCAGCAGCCCGCGGGACAGCCCTCGCTCTGGAAACACCATATATTTT.

The chain employs TRBV12-5 and TRBJ2-5, with 7 bases aligning to TRBD2. Germline trimming cut 5 bases from V and 4 bases from J; bases unmatched to any gene: 7. The CDR3 totals 14 residues. CDR1 and CDR2 from the germline V gene are LGHNT and FRNRAP. The CDR3 coding sequence is TGTGCTAGTGGTCTCAACGGGGGGACAGAGACCCAGTACTTC. Translating it yields CASGLNGGTETQYF.

The genes are TRBV20-1 and TRBJ2-1; 7 positions match TRBD2. Per germline, CDR1 DFQATT and CDR2 SNEGSKA (reference sequence). V was pared by 3 bases and J by 2 bases, with 10 bases of the junction left unmatched. This CDR3 has 16 amino acids. CDR3: CSASRGEGLTYNEQFF. In DNA form, the CDR3 reads TGCAGTGCTAGTCGGGGGGAGGGCCTAACCTACAATGAGCAGTTCTTC.

This clone was seen a handful of times. This rearrangement joins TRBV4-3 to TRBJ2-3, with 13 bases lining up with TRBD2. Losses at the gene ends were 3 bases for V and 0 bases for J; bases not matched to a gene: 9. From germline, CDR1 is LGHNA and CDR2 YSLEER. CDR3 length: 19 residues. The CDR3 DNA is TGCGCCAGCAGCCAGGCCGGGACTAGCGGGGATTCTAGCACAGATACGCAGTATTTT. As protein: CASSQAGTSGDSSTDTQYF.

This chain connects TRBV30 to TRBJ2-2; TRBD2 agrees at 10 bases. This CDR3 contains 14 residues. Unmatched junction bases numbered 3, after V lost 3 bases and J lost 5 bases. The V gene's germline CDR1 is GTSNPN and CDR2 SVGIG (reference sequence). CDR3 bases: TGTGCCTGGAGGGGGACTAGCGTGACCGGGGAGCTGTTTTTT. Translated: CAWRGTSVTGELFF.